The following is a TCR beta chain sequence with its context. The V end was cut by 6 bases, the J end by 0 bases, with 11 bases between. Germline-derived CDR1 and CDR2 are SNHLY and FYNNEI. The CDR3 is made up of 14 amino acids. Data came from immunoSEQ multiplex PCR; TCRdb stores just in-frame clones and leaves some out. The sample records 310,000 or so clones, 85% to 90% being singletons. This record belongs to a study of blood T cell repertoires in COVID-19. Study summary: Acute and convalescent COVID-19 specimens originated in the United States, Italy and Spain.

Each participant's cohort was designated according to participant-reported clinical history. Recovery meant two consecutive negative NP/OP PCR tests, professional clearance, or resolved symptoms. This sequence was found in a young woman who had recovered from COVID-19. The chain is built from TRBV2 and TRBJ1-2, with D maybe TRBD1 (6 bases). Specimen: PBMCs or T cells enriched from blood (not recorded which). The CDR3 bases are TGTGCCAGCAGGAGGACAGTAACTAACTATGGCTACACCTTC. It yields the protein CASRRTVTNYGYTF. The full variable domain, completed using reference TRBV2 and TRBJ1-2, is EPEVTQTPSHQVTQMGQEVILRCVPISNHLYFYWYRQILGQKVEFLVSFYNNEISEKSEIFDDQFSVERPDGSNFTLKIRSTKLEDSAMYFCASRRTVTNYGYTFGSGTRLTVV.